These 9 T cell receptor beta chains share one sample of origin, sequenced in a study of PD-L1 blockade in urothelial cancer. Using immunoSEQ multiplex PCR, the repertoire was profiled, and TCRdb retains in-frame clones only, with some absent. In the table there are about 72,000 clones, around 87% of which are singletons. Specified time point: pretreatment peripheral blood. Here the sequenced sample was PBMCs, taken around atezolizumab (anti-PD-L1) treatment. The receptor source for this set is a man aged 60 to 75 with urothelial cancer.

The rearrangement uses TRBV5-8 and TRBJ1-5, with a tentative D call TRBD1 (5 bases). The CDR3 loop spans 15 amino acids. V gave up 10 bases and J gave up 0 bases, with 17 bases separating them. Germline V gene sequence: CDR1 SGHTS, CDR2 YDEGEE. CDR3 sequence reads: CASTPGHNSNQPQHF. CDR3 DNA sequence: TGTGCCTCGACCCCCGGACACAATAGCAATCAGCCCCAGCATTTT.

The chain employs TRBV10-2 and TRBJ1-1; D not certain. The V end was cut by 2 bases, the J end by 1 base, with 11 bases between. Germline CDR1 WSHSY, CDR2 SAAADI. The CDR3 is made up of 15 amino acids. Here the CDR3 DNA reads TGCGCCAGCAGTGAGGGAGTTTTTGGGAACACTGAAGCTTTCTTT. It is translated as CASSEGVFGNTEAFF.

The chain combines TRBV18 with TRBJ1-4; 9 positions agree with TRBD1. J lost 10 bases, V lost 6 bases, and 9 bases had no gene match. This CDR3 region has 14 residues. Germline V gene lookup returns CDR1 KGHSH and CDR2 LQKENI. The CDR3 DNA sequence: TGTGCCAGCTCCCCGGGACAGGGAGAAGGAAAACTGTTTTTT. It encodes CASSPGQGEGKLFF.

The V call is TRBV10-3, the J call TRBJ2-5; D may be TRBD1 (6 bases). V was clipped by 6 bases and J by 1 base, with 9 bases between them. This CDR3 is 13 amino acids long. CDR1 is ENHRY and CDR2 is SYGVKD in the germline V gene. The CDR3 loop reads CAIRTDSQETQYF. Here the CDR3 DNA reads TGTGCCATCAGGACGGACAGCCAAGAGACCCAGTACTTC.

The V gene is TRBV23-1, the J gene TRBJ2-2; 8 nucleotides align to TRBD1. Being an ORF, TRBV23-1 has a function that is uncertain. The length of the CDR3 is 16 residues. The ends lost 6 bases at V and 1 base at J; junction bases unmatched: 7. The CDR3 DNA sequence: TGCGCCAGCAGCCCCCAGACAGGGGAGAACACCGGGGAGCTGTTTTTT. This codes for CASSPQTGENTGELFF.

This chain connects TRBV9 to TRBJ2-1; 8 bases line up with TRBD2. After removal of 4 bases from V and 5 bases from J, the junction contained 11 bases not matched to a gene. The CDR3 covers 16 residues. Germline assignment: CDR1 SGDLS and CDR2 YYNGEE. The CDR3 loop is CASSTHTSGRNNEQFF. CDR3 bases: TGTGCCAGCAGCACACACACTAGCGGTAGGAACAATGAGCAGTTCTTC.

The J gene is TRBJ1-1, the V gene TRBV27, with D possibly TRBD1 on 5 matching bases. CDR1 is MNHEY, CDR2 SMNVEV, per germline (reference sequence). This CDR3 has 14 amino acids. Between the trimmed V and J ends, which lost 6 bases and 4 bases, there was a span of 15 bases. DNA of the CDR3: TGTGCCAGCAGATATTTCAGGGATAGCACTGAAGCTTTCTTT. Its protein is CASRYFRDSTEAFF.

CDR3 protein: CSVVVGGGNTIYF. Here the CDR3 DNA reads TGCAGCGTTGTGGTCGGGGGTGGAAACACCATATATTTT. The V gene is TRBV29-1, the J gene TRBJ1-3; TRBD1 is a possible D gene (5 bases). Per germline, CDR1 SQVTM and CDR2 ANQGSEA. Trimming removed 4 bases at V and 3 bases at J, with 10 bases between. The CDR3 spans 13 residues.

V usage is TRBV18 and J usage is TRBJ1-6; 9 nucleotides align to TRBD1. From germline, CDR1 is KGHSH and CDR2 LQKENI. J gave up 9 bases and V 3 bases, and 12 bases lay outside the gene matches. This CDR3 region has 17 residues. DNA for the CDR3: TGTGCCAGCTCACCCTACCCCGGGACAGGGATGGGTTCACCCCTCCACTTT. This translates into CASSPYPGTGMGSPLHF.